This T cell receptor (beta chain) is from a study of CD8+ T cells in alopecia areata. Extraction of RNA preceded its reverse transcription into cDNA, which served as the sequencing template. TCRdb keeps only in-frame clones here, not all; method: immunoSEQ multiplex PCR. The sample carries 150,000 or so clones, more than 45% recorded once. The germline V gene encodes CDR1 MNHEY and CDR2 SMNVEV (reference sequence). This CDR3 spans 11 amino acids. V dropped 3 bases and J dropped 7 bases, with 5 bases sitting between them. This clone was detected a few times. Sequenced material: CD4+ T cells sorted from blood. The sequence was collected from a human donor with alopecia areata. V and J are TRBV27 and TRBJ2-3, with unresolved D. CDR3 sequence reads: CASSLGNTQYF. The CDR3 DNA sequence: TGTGCCAGCAGTTTGGGAAATACGCAGTATTTT.